The following is a T cell receptor (beta chain) sequence with its context. This record belongs to a study of blood T cell repertoires in COVID-19. Profiling relied on immunoSEQ multiplex PCR, and the TCRdb table lists in-frame clones only, not all of them. The data show under 350,000 clones, with around 88% seen just once and about 4.2% held by the top ten. V lost 4 bases to trimming and J lost 6 bases; unmatched junction nucleotides: 7. From germline, CDR1 is SGHDT and CDR2 YYEEEE. The CDR3 has 13 residues. The chain employs TRBV5-6 and TRBJ2-7, with 7 bases aligning to TRBD2. The sequence was collected from a man between 40 and 49 years old with acute or convalescent COVID-19. Sequenced input: peripheral blood. CDR3 sequence (DNA): TGTGCCAGCAGCCTTGAGTGGGGGGGCGAGCAGTACTTC. Translating gives CASSLEWGGEQYF.